The following is a T cell receptor (beta chain) sequence with its context. This entry comes from a study of blood T cell repertoires in COVID-19. In the study's own analysis: Estimation of nucleated cell counts relied on the amplification of reference gene primers. Data came from immunoSEQ multiplex PCR; TCRdb stores just in-frame clones and leaves some out. Clone size and V and J calls were adopted from that table, with D and trimming inferred from the DNA. The sample gives fewer than 250,000 clones, around 81% of which show up once; around 8.9% is in the top ten. The receptor comes from a woman aged 50 to 60 with acute COVID-19. Sequenced sample: PBMCs or T cells enriched from blood (not recorded which).

The CDR3 bases are TGTGCCAGTAGTACCTACCCGAGCACAGATACGCAGTATTTT. Its translation: CASSTYPSTDTQYF. The genes are TRBV19 and TRBJ2-3; D call uncertain. The V gene lost 4 bases and the J gene lost 0 bases, with 8 bases spanning the gap. CDR1 and CDR2 (germline): LNHDA, SQIVND (reference sequence). CDR3 length equals 14 residues.